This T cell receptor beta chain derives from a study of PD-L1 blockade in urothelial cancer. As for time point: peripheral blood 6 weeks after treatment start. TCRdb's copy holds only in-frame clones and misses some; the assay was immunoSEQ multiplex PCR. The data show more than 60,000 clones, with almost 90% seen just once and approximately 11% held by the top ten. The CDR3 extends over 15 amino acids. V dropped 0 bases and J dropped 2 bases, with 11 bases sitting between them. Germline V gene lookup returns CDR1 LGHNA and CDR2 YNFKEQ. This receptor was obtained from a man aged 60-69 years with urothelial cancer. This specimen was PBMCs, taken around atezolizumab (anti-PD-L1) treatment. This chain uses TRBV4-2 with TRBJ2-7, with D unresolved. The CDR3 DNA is TGTGCCAGCAGCCAAGAGGCCAATGCCGCCTACGAGCAGTACTTC. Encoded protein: CASSQEANAAYEQYF.